The 13 T cell receptor beta chains listed next were all sequenced from one sample in a study of blood T cells in healthy people across ages. Primers used in a second PCR of about 6 to 11 cycles were a sample-barcoded 5' primer and a J-beta primer mix. In TCRdb, the 5' RACE reads were re-called with MiXCR into one record per CDR3 protein. The data show more than 1,400,000 distinct CDR3 sequences, 42% seen once. Sequenced sample: blood. The receptors derive from a woman between 18 and 29 years old in good health.

As for this clonotype: The junction does not match germline at one end; this may be a read error. The chain combines TRBV12-3 or TRBV12-4 with TRBJ2-1; the D gene could be TRBD1 or TRBD2 (5 bases each). This CDR3 region has 14 residues. The CDR3 region has the DNA TGTACCAGCAGTTTGGGGGAGTCATACAATGAGCAGTTCTTC. Protein: CTSSLGESYNEQFF.

V is TRBV9 and J is TRBJ2-1, with 10 bases that match TRBD2. Germline lookup yields CDR1 SGDLS and CDR2 YYNGEE. The CDR3 is 16 residues long. V lost 4 bases and J lost 12; bases outside the gene matches: 16. The CDR3 DNA reads TGTGCCAGCAGCCTCGACGGGGCTAGCGGGGGTTTAGGGCAGTTCTTC. Its translation: CASSLDGASGGLGQFF.

Note on this clonotype: One base away lies a much larger clone, so this may be a sequencing read error. The chain recombines TRBV4-2 with TRBJ2-5, with 10 positions matching TRBD2. After removal of 7 bases from V and 4 bases from J, the junction contained 9 bases not matched to a gene. The CDR3 extends over 15 amino acids. Per the germline V gene, CDR1 is LGHNA and CDR2 is YNFKEQ. CDR3 nucleotide sequence: TGTGCCAGCAACCCCGATCGGACTAGCGGAGAGACCCAGTACTTC. Translation gives CASNPDRTSGETQYF.

V usage is TRBV11-2 and J usage is TRBJ2-1; D may correspond to TRBD1 or TRBD2 (5 bases each). CDR3 length: 16 amino acids. CDR1 is SGHAT, CDR2 FQNNGV, per germline. The V end was cut by 3 bases, the J end by 6 bases, with 18 bases between. The CDR3 here is CASSFSPSGTGNEQFF. CDR3 DNA sequence: TGTGCCAGCAGCTTTAGTCCCTCGGGGACGGGCAATGAGCAGTTCTTC.

The V call is TRBV20-1, the J call TRBJ1-1, with TRBD1 as a possible D gene (5 bases). Trimming cost V 5 bases and J 4 bases, with 20 bases left between them. Germline V gene data show CDR1 as DFQATT and CDR2 as SNEGSKA (reference sequence). CDR3 length: 15 residues. CDR3 coding DNA: TGCAGTGCTCGGGATTTAGGGGAGGTGGGCACTGAAGCTTTCTTT. Translated: CSARDLGEVGTEAFF.

The chain combines TRBV12-5 with TRBJ2-5; D possibly corresponds to TRBD2 (5 bases). The J call is in doubt because the DNA end fits TRBJ2-1 better. CDR1 is LGHNT, CDR2 FRNRAP, per germline. This CDR3 has 14 amino acids. The CDR3 coding sequence is TGTGCTAGTGGTTTAGCGGCGTACCAAGAGACCCAGTTCTTC. Translating it yields CASGLAAYQETQFF.

The chain uses TRBV6-2 or TRBV6-3 and TRBJ2-7; D might be TRBD1 (6 bases). This CDR3 is built from 12 residues. Trimming left V 7 bases short and J 3 bases short, with 10 bases between. Germline V gene data show CDR1 as MNHEY and CDR2 as SVGEGT. The CDR3, as DNA: TGTGCCAGCAACCAGGGGTTCTACGAGCAGTACTTC. As protein: CASNQGFYEQYF.

This rearrangement joins TRBV20-1 to TRBJ2-1, with D possibly being TRBD1 or TRBD2 (5 bases each). Germline V lookup: CDR1 DFQATT, CDR2 SNEGSKA (reference sequence). There are 16 residues in the CDR3. The V end lost 0 bases, the J end lost 1 base, and 13 bases lay between the germline ends. In nucleotides, the CDR3 is TGCAGTGCTAGAGATCCAGGGACGCGTTCCTACAATGAGCAGTTCTTC. This encodes CSARDPGTRSYNEQFF.

The chain's CDR3 is CASSPPAGDTQYF. Written as DNA, the CDR3 is TGTGCCAGCAGCCCCCCAGCGGGAGATACGCAGTATTTT. V gene TRBV7-2 combines with J gene TRBJ2-3; a weak D match, TRBD2 (6 bases). V was trimmed by 5 bases and J by 5 bases, leaving 11 bases between them. The CDR3 is made up of 13 amino acids. Germline V gene sequence: CDR1 SGHTA, CDR2 FQGNSA.

The rearrangement joins TRBV9 to TRBJ2-6; 9 nucleotides agree with TRBD1. V gave up 3 bases and J gave up 0 bases; unmatched junction bases: 4. The CDR3 sequence is 17 residues long. CDR1 is SGDLS and CDR2 is YYNGEE in the germline V gene. The CDR3 DNA is TGTGCCAGCAGCGGCGGGACAGGGCTCTCTGGGGCCAACGTCCTGACTTTC. Its protein product is CASSGGTGLSGANVLTF.

This clonotype turned up a few times. The chain joins TRBV6-6 to TRBJ2-1; TRBD2 might be the D (6 bases). The CDR3 has 15 amino acids. The V gene lost 2 bases and the J gene lost 1 base, with 9 bases spanning the gap. CDR1 and CDR2 (germline): MNHNY, SVGAGI (reference sequence). CDR3 bases: TGTGCCAGCAGTTACGTCAGCGGGTCCTACAATGAGCAGTTCTTC. It codes for CASSYVSGSYNEQFF.

The V and J genes are TRBV5-1 and TRBJ2-3, with D possibly TRBD2 on 5 matching bases. Trimming removed 0 bases from V and 1 base from J, with 9 bases in between. Per germline, CDR1 SGHRS and CDR2 YFSETQ. The length of the CDR3 is 15 residues. The CDR3 spells CASSLVQEGTDTQYF. The CDR3 nucleotides read TGCGCCAGCAGCTTGGTCCAGGAGGGCACAGATACGCAGTATTTT.

In DNA, the CDR3 is TGCGCCAGCAGCCAAGAGTCAGCCCCATCTAACATTCAGTACTTC. Translating gives CASSQESAPSNIQYF. This chain uses TRBV4-1 with TRBJ2-7; the D is unclear. The better agreement between TRBJ2-4 and the DNA end casts doubt on the J call. The CDR3 sequence is 15 residues long. From germline, CDR1 is MGHRA and CDR2 YSYEKL.